Sequencing of this T cell receptor (beta chain) was carried out in a study of T-cell memory formation after mild COVID-19. Germline V gene data show CDR1 as SGHTA and CDR2 as FQGNSA. This CDR3 is built from 17 residues. The V segment lost 4 bases and the J segment 0 bases; nucleotides outside the gene matches: 10. MiXCR, run by TCRdb on the 5' RACE reads, gives a single entry per CDR3 protein. Here the sample spans a few hundred thousand distinct CDR3 sequences, 8% to 10% being singletons. This clonotype has just a few counts. Its antigen remains unidentified. Overall study results and limits: Among contracting clones, CD4+ were mainly CM/EM and CD8+ enriched in EMRA.

Specimen: PBMCs or a T cell subset sorted from them (not recorded which). The sequence derives from a man between 18 and 29 years old who had mild COVID-19 (a few samples of this study predate the infection). Cell type and time point are not known. This chain joins TRBV7-2 and TRBJ2-5; 8 positions match TRBD2. DNA of the CDR3: TGTGCCAGCAGCTCCAACCGGGCGGGGGGATACCAAGAGACCCAGTACTTC. Its protein is CASSSNRAGGYQETQYF.